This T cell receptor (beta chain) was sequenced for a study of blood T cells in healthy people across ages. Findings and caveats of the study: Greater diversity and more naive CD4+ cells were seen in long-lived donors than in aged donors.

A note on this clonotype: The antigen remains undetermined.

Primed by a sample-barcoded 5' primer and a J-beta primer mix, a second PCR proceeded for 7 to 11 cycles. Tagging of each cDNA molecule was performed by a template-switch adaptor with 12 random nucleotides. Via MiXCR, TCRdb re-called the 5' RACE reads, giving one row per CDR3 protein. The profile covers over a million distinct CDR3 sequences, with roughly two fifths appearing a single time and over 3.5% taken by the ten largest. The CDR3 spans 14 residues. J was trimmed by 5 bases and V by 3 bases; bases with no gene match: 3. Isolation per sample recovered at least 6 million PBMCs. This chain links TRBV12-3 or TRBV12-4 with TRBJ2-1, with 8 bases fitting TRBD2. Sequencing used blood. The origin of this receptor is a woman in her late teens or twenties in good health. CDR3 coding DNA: TGTGCCAGCAGTTTCCGGGGGGGCGACAATGAGCAGTTCTTC. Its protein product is CASSFRGGDNEQFF.